This T cell receptor (beta chain) comes out of a study of cytomegalovirus exposure and HLA in healthy donors. Findings and limits, study-wide: Based on reports, TCR beta sequences accurately predicted HLA-A and HLA-B alleles for most subjects.

13 Jbeta primers and 60 Vbeta primers were used for the PCR. The protocol was immunoSEQ multiplex PCR, while the TCRdb copy is restricted to in-frame clones and leaves out a portion. This sample has approximately 140,000 clones; approximately 60% occur once, and the top ten carry under 7.5%. Regarding this clone: Its target is not known.

Material for sequencing was PBMCs. This TCR was recovered from a woman in her sixties in good health and CMV-seropositive.

The CDR3 DNA reads as TGTGCCAGCAGCTTAAGAGGAGCGGGTAACACCGGGGAGCTGTTTTTT. Its protein product is CASSLRGAGNTGELFF. The V and J genes are TRBV7-8 and TRBJ2-2, with D possibly being TRBD2 (6 bases). The V end lost 2 bases, the J end lost 2 bases, and 12 bases lay between the germline ends. CDR1 is SGHVS and CDR2 is FQNEAQ in the germline V gene. This CDR3 is built from 16 residues.